A selection of T cell receptor beta chains follows, all from one sample in a study of blood T cells in healthy people across ages. TCRdb re-called the 5' RACE reads through MiXCR, storing one row per CDR3 protein. Among 550,000 to 700,000 distinct CDR3 sequences listed, roughly 28% were seen once. The sequenced material came from blood. The receptors were sampled from a woman in her 70s in good health. CDR3s include the opening cysteine and the closing phenylalanine or tryptophan. The D gene is left open where the match is weak. Rows may omit the clone size; those that give it use once, few, many or a size class.

v_gene,d_gene,abundance,j_gene,CDR3nt,CDR3aa
TRBV5-1,-,-,TRBJ1-1,TGCGCCAGCAGCTTCGTCGACCGGGACACTGAAGCTTTCTTT,CASSFVDRDTEAFF
TRBV20-1,-,few,TRBJ1-5,TGCAGTGCTAGGGTCTCAGGCAATCAGCCCCAGCATTTT,CSARVSGNQPQHF
TRBV28,TRBD1,-,TRBJ2-7,TGTGCCAGCAGTTCACCCGACAGGGAGTACGAGCAGTACTTC,CASSSPDREYEQYF
TRBV3-1,TRBD2,-,TRBJ2-5,TGTGCCAGCAGCCGACAAGCGGGGGCCACGGAAGAAGAGACCCAGTACTTC,CASSRQAGATEEETQYF
TRBV2,-,-,TRBJ2-4,TGTGCCAGCAGTGAAGCGGGGGCGGGCAAAAACATTCAGTACTTC,CASSEAGAGKNIQYF
TRBV9,-,few,TRBJ2-5,TGTGCCAGCAGCGTAGAAAGGGGATTCCAAGAGACCCAGTACTTC,CASSVERGFQETQYF
TRBV11-3,TRBD1,-,TRBJ2-5,TGTGCCAGCAGCTGGGGACAGGGAGTCGAGACCCAGTACTTC,CASSWGQGVETQYF
TRBV5-1,-,few,TRBJ1-4,TGCGCCAGCAGCTTGTTCGGGGGGCCATTTGATGAAAAACTGTTTTTT,CASSLFGGPFDEKLFF
TRBV20-1,-,-,TRBJ1-2,TGCAGTGCTAGTGAGGGAAGCTATGGCTACACCTTC,CSASEGSYGYTF
TRBV7-6,-,many,TRBJ1-2,TGTGCCAGCAGCTTACAGGGTTGGAATGGCTACACCTTC,CASSLQGWNGYTF
TRBV6-2/TRBV6-3,-,few,TRBJ2-1,TGTGCCAGCAGTTACTCGACCGGCGGGGAGCAGTTCTTC,CASSYSTGGEQFF
TRBV4-3,TRBD1,few,TRBJ1-4,TGCGCCAGCAGCCCAAACTCCGGGACAGGACGTGAAAAACTGTTTTTT,CASSPNSGTGREKLFF
TRBV5-5,-,-,TRBJ2-7,TGTGCCAGCGGCCTCCAGGGTCGCGGGTCCCACGAGCAGTACTTC,CASGLQGRGSHEQYF
TRBV6-2/TRBV6-3,-,few,TRBJ2-1,TGTGCCAGCACGGGACGGGGGCCCTACAATGAGCAGTTCTTC,CASTGRGPYNEQFF
TRBV5-1,TRBD2,-,TRBJ2-1,TGCGCCAGCAGCCCGTCGGTAGCGGGGAACAATGAGCAGTTCTTC,CASSPSVAGNNEQFF
TRBV7-2,-,few,TRBJ2-3,TGTGCCAGCCCAGAACACGGGGGAAGCACAGATACGCAGTATTTT,CASPEHGGSTDTQYF
TRBV7-2,-,-,TRBJ2-5,TGTGCCAGCAGCTTAGCGCTTGGGGGCCCCCGGGAGACCCAGTACTTC,CASSLALGGPRETQYF
TRBV5-1,TRBD1,few,TRBJ1-1,TGCGCCAGCAGCCTCGGGACAGGGGGCGCTGGGGAAGCTTTCTTT,CASSLGTGGAGEAFF
TRBV3-1,-,few,TRBJ2-7,TGTGCCAGCAGCCAACCGGGGGTTACCTACGAGCAGTACTTC,CASSQPGVTYEQYF
TRBV5-1,TRBD1,-,TRBJ1-3,TGCGCCAGCAGCCCGCAGGGGGCAGGGGGAAACACCATATATTTT,CASSPQGAGGNTIYF
TRBV2,-,-,TRBJ1-2,TGTGCCACTAACTCAGCATCCGGGAGGGAGCCCCACTACTATGGCTACACCTTC,CATNSASGREPHYYGYTF
TRBV2,-,-,TRBJ2-5,TGTGCCAGCGGAAGGGGTGCGGGGGAGACCCAGTACTTC,CASGRGAGETQYF
TRBV13,TRBD1,-,TRBJ1-4,TGTGCCAGCAGCCCACGAGGGACAGGGTCAAATAATGAAAAACTGTTTTTT,CASSPRGTGSNNEKLFF
TRBV18,-,few,TRBJ1-5,TGTGCCAGCTCACCATCCTCTATAGGGGTAGCGCCCCAGCATTTT,CASSPSSIGVAPQHF
TRBV20-1,TRBD2,few,TRBJ2-1,TGCAGTGCTCCCAACCGTTTTGCTAGCGGGGGTCAGAGCTCCTACAATGAGCAGTTCTTC,CSAPNRFASGGQSSYNEQFF
TRBV6-2/TRBV6-3,TRBD1,-,TRBJ2-7,TGTGCCAGCAGTCGTTATCCGGGACAGGGAGGCGAGCAATACTTC,CASSRYPGQGGEQYF
TRBV7-9,TRBD2,-,TRBJ2-1,TGTGCCAGCAGCTTAGCAGACAGCGGGGGGTACTACAATGAGCAGTTCTTC,CASSLADSGGYYNEQFF
TRBV5-1,-,few,TRBJ1-2,TGCGCCAGCAGCGACAGTGCTCCAGCTAACTATGGCTACACCTTC,CASSDSAPANYGYTF
TRBV5-1,-,few,TRBJ2-1,TGCGCCAGCAGCGTCAGGGGACCTACGTACAATGAGCAGTTCTTC,CASSVRGPTYNEQFF
TRBV5-1,TRBD1,few,TRBJ2-1,TGCGCCAGCAGCTTGGGGACAGGGTCGCTCTTTCCGTCCTACAATGAGCAGTTCTTC,CASSLGTGSLFPSYNEQFF
TRBV9,-,few,TRBJ2-1,TGTGCCAGCAACACGGAAGGCTACAATGAGCAGTCCTTC,CASNTEGYNEQSF
TRBV7-9,-,-,TRBJ2-1,TGTGCCAGCAGCTTAGATGCCGGAGCACGGACCGGCTGGGATGAGCAGTTCTTC,CASSLDAGARTGWDEQFF
TRBV5-1,-,many,TRBJ2-5,TGCGCCAGCAGCTTTCAGGCTTTGGAAGGAGAGACCCAGTACTTC,CASSFQALEGETQYF
TRBV5-6,-,-,TRBJ1-1,TGTGCCAGCAGCTTCCTAAACAGTAACACTGAAGCTTTCTTT,CASSFLNSNTEAFF
TRBV5-1,-,-,TRBJ1-6,TGCGCCAGCAGCATGGCGGTCCAGAATTCACCCCTCCACTTT,CASSMAVQNSPLHF
TRBV2,-,-,TRBJ2-1,TGTGCCAGCACCGGGCAGGGAATAATCAATGAGCAGTTCTTC,CASTGQGIINEQFF
TRBV2,TRBD1,few,TRBJ2-7,TGTGCCAGCAGCCGGGACAGGGCTAAGAACTACGAGCAGTACTTC,CASSRDRAKNYEQYF